The 2 T cell receptor beta chains reported below all come from one sample, sequenced in a study of CD8 T cells in ankylosing spondylitis. TCRdb redid the calling of the 5' RACE reads with MiXCR, one entry per CDR3 protein. The sample yields about 200,000 distinct CDR3 sequences, under 30% seen once. The sample consisted of blood, either unsorted or a sorted T cell fraction (not recorded which). The receptors stem from a male donor with ankylosing spondylitis or in good health (not recorded which).

Regarding this clonotype: A read error may explain this, as a much larger clone is one base away. The rearrangement joins TRBV12-3 or TRBV12-4 to TRBJ1-1; D uncertain. The CDR3 extends over 12 amino acids. V lost 2 bases and J 3 bases, leaving 4 bases between the germline ends. CDR3 sequence: CASSLRYTEAFF. Here the CDR3 DNA reads TGTGCCAGCAGTTTAAGGTACACTGAAGCTTTCTTT.

V is TRBV7-9 and J is TRBJ2-5; D might be TRBD1 (6 bases). The V end lost 1 base, the J end lost 3 bases, and 15 bases lay between the germline ends. This CDR3 has 16 amino acids. The germline gives CDR1 SEHNR, CDR2 FQNEAQ (reference sequence). The CDR3 sequence: CASSLVLGRGEETQYF. The CDR3 DNA follows: TGTGCCAGCAGCTTAGTACTCGGCAGGGGCGAAGAGACCCAGTACTTC.